Below, 27 T cell receptor beta chains from the same sample are listed, as sequenced in a study of shared clonotypes between healthy human individuals. Measured with immunoSEQ multiplex PCR; TCRdb has only the in-frame clones, and not every one. Here the sample spans about 660,000 clones, approximately 74% being singletons. The sequenced sample was memory CD4+ T cells sorted from blood. Stated subset: CD45RA-negative fraction. These TCRs come from a woman aged 30 to 39 in good health.

In the case of this clone: The sample carries other DNA sequences with the same CDR3. The chain couples TRBV5-1 to TRBJ2-2; 8 positions agree with TRBD2. This CDR3 contains 15 residues. J was trimmed by 5 bases and V by 0 bases; bases with no gene match: 3. Per germline, CDR1 SGHRS and CDR2 YFSETQ. This CDR3 reads CASSLEGLVTGELFF. CDR3 bases: TGCGCCAGCAGCTTGGAGGGACTAGTTACCGGGGAGCTGTTTTTT.

The V and J genes are TRBV10-1 and TRBJ1-1, with 12 nucleotides matching TRBD1. CDR1 and CDR2 (germline): WNHNN, SYGVQD (reference sequence). After removal of 9 bases from V and 4 bases from J, the junction contained 9 bases not matched to a gene. This CDR3 has 15 residues. The CDR3 loop is CASSPGQGASTEAFF. The CDR3 nucleotides read TGCGCCAGTTCTCCGGGACAGGGGGCGTCCACTGAAGCTTTCTTT.

V usage is TRBV2 and J usage is TRBJ2-3; D is undetermined. This CDR3 has 13 amino acids. Germline CDR1 and CDR2: SNHLY and FYNNEI. V shed 8 bases and J shed 2 bases, with 11 bases lying between them. This CDR3 reads CASAPGSTDTQYF. In nucleotides, the CDR3 is TGTGCCAGCGCCCCGGGTTCCACAGATACGCAGTATTTT.

Notes on this clone: Other nucleotide sequences from this sample produce the same CDR3. The chain uses TRBV29-1 and TRBJ2-5; D possibly corresponds to TRBD2 (6 bases). Deletions cut 5 bases from V and 1 base from J, with 8 bases between. Germline CDR1 is SQVTM and CDR2 is ANQGSEA. The CDR3 sequence is 12 residues long. The CDR3 loop is CSVRGGQETQYF. The CDR3, as DNA: TGCAGCGTTCGGGGAGGCCAAGAGACCCAGTACTTC. The entire variable domain, with the rest obtained from reference TRBV29-1 and TRBJ2-5, is as follows: SAVISQKPSRDICQRGTSLTIQCQVDSQVTMMFWYRQQPGQSLTLIATANQGSEATYESGFVIDKFPISRPNLTFSTLTVSNMSPEDSSIYLCSVRGGQETQYFGPGTRLLVL.

The chain combines TRBV6-4 with TRBJ1-5; D call uncertain. CDR1 and CDR2 from the germline V gene are MRHNA and SNTAGT. The CDR3 spans 15 residues. V was trimmed by 6 bases and J by 0 bases, leaving 12 bases between them. The CDR3 bases are TGTGCCAGCAGAGAAACGGGATATAGCAATCAGCCCCAGCATTTT. It specifies CASRETGYSNQPQHF.

This clone was counted between two and nine times. The rearrangement uses TRBV18 and TRBJ2-7, with TRBD1 identical over 9 bases. After removal of 8 bases from V and 5 bases from J, the junction contained 4 bases not matched to a gene. The CDR3 is 12 residues long. The germline gives CDR1 KGHSH, CDR2 LQKENI. CDR3: CASGTGLDEQYF. CDR3 DNA sequence: TGTGCCAGCGGGACAGGGTTGGACGAGCAGTACTTC.

The rearrangement joins TRBV5-1 to TRBJ2-7; TRBD1 matches at 12 bases. Germline trimming cut 5 bases from V and 4 bases from J; bases unmatched to any gene: 4. Germline CDR1 reads SGHRS; CDR2 reads YFSETQ. This CDR3 spans 14 amino acids. CDR3 amino acids: CASRGTGGSYEQYF. DNA of the CDR3: TGCGCCAGCAGGGGGACAGGGGGCTCGTACGAGCAGTACTTC.

This clone is a singleton in its sample. The chain links TRBV1 to TRBJ1-3. TRBV1 represents a pseudogene. CDR3 length: 15 residues. CDR3 amino acids: CTSSSRPLSGNTIYF. The CDR3 DNA reads TGCACCAGCAGCTCCCGCCCCCTCTCTGGAAACACCATATATTTT.

The chain recombines TRBV15 with TRBJ2-3, with TRBD1 as a possible D gene (5 bases). Germline-derived CDR1 and CDR2 are LNHNV and YYDKDF (reference sequence). V lost 2 bases and J 2 bases, leaving 14 bases between the germline ends. This CDR3 region has 16 residues. CDR3 region: CATSRTQVIHTDTQYF. The CDR3, as DNA: TGTGCCACCAGCAGAACACAGGTGATTCACACAGATACGCAGTATTTT. The full variable domain, in which reference TRBV15 and TRBJ2-3 provide the parts outside the CDR3, is DAMVIQNPRYQVTQFGKPVTLSCSQTLNHNVMYWYQQKSSQAPKLLFHYYDKDFNNEADTPDNFQSRRPNTSFCFLDIRSPGLGDTAMYLCATSRTQVIHTDTQYFGPGTRLTVL.

The V call is TRBV4-2, the J call TRBJ2-5; 14 bases align to TRBD2. The germline CDR1 and CDR2 sequences are LGHNA and YNFKEQ. CDR3 size: 16 residues. V lost 4 bases to trimming and J lost 2 bases; unmatched junction nucleotides: 3. CDR3 sequence reads: CASSLGLAGEQETQYF. CDR3 DNA sequence: TGTGCCAGCAGCCTGGGACTAGCGGGAGAGCAAGAGACCCAGTACTTC.

This clone has more than one count but fewer than ten. The gene calls are TRBV6-1 and TRBJ2-1, with 13 nucleotides matching TRBD2. There are 15 residues in the CDR3. Germline CDR1 and CDR2: MNHNS and SASEGT. J was trimmed by 8 bases and V by 6 bases; bases with no gene match: 7. CDR3 in DNA: TGTGCCAGCAGCCAACTAGCGGGAGGGCCCCATGAGCAGTTCTTC. It specifies CASSQLAGGPHEQFF.

In nucleotides, the CDR3 is TGTGCCAGCTCCACATCTGCAACTAATGAAAAACTGTTTTTT. Protein: CASSTSATNEKLFF. J is TRBJ1-4 and V is TRBV27; D is unclear. Germline V lookup: CDR1 MNHEY, CDR2 SMNVEV (reference sequence). The CDR3 is made up of 14 amino acids. With 8 bases removed from V and 0 bases from J, the gap between germline ends came to 10 bases.

The chain has TRBV6-5 and TRBJ1-3; D unresolved. Trimming removed 0 bases at V and 4 bases at J, with 10 bases between. The length of the CDR3 is 15 residues. Germline V lookup: CDR1 MNHEY, CDR2 SVGAGI. The DNA of the CDR3 is TGTGCCAGCAGTTACTCGGGCGAGTACGGAAACACCATATATTTT. This sequence encodes CASSYSGEYGNTIYF.

The V and J genes are TRBV18 and TRBJ1-2; D uncertain. CDR3 size: 15 residues. V lost 0 bases and J lost 6, with 14 bases in between. Germline values: CDR1 KGHSH, CDR2 LQKENI. Here the CDR3 DNA reads TGTGCCAGCTCACCACCGGCCGGGCCCGGGAATGGCTACACCTTC. Translating gives CASSPPAGPGNGYTF.

The rearrangement uses TRBV28 and TRBJ2-7; D might be TRBD1 or TRBD2, each matching 5 bases. Germline-derived CDR1 and CDR2 are MDHEN and SYDVKM. CDR3 length: 13 amino acids. Trimming removed 7 bases at V and 2 bases at J, with 12 bases between. The CDR3 region is CASKLPGPYEQYF. CDR3 DNA sequence: TGTGCCAGCAAGCTACCGGGACCCTACGAGCAGTACTTC.

This chain uses TRBV7-9 with TRBJ1-1; D ambiguous. Germline V gene sequence: CDR1 SEHNR, CDR2 FQNEAQ (reference sequence). This CDR3 spans 16 amino acids. V dropped 0 bases and J dropped 2 bases, with 13 bases sitting between them. CDR3 DNA: TGTGCCAGCAGCTTAGCGCTGAGCGGTGTCAACACTGAAGCTTTCTTT. It is translated as CASSLALSGVNTEAFF. Together with reference TRBV7-9 and TRBJ1-1, the CDR3 gives the full variable domain: DTGVSQNPRHKITKRGQNVTFRCDPISEHNRLYWYRQTLGQGPEFLTYFQNEAQLEKSRLLSDRFSAERPKGSFSTLEIQRTEQGDSAMYLCASSLALSGVNTEAFFGQGTRLTVV.

This chain uses TRBV19 with TRBJ1-2, with 7 positions matching TRBD1. Germline values: CDR1 LNHDA, CDR2 SQIVND (reference sequence). This CDR3 region has 17 residues. V shed 8 bases and J 1 base; nucleotides not matched to a gene: 16. The CDR3 sequence is CASLQGDANPFNYGYTF. DNA of the CDR3: TGTGCCAGTCTTCAGGGGGACGCAAACCCCTTTAACTATGGCTACACCTTC.

This chain links TRBV28 with TRBJ1-2; D is uncertain. The CDR3 contains 11 residues. The germline V gene encodes CDR1 MDHEN and CDR2 SYDVKM. Between the trimmed V and J ends, which lost 8 bases and 2 bases, there was a span of 6 bases. CDR3 bases: TGTGCCAGCGCGTCGAACTATGGCTACACCTTC. It encodes CASASNYGYTF.

This clone was counted a single time. The rearrangement joins TRBV30 to TRBJ2-7; 9 nucleotides line up with TRBD1. Germline-derived CDR1 and CDR2 are GTSNPN and SVGIG (reference sequence). The length of the CDR3 is 14 residues. Losses at the gene ends were 4 bases for V and 6 bases for J; bases not matched to a gene: 10. DNA for the CDR3: TGTGCCTGGACCCGTACGATGACAGGGGGCGAGCAGTACTTC. As protein: CAWTRTMTGGEQYF.

The gene calls are TRBV9 and TRBJ2-5, with 10 bases identical to TRBD2. CDR3 length equals 15 residues. J was trimmed by 3 bases and V by 2 bases; bases with no gene match: 4. Germline CDR1 is SGDLS and CDR2 is YYNGEE. CDR3 DNA: TGTGCCAGCAGCGTCAGCGGGAGGGCTAAAGAGACCCAGTACTTC. Translation gives CASSVSGRAKETQYF.

V and J are TRBV5-1 and TRBJ2-7; D may be TRBD2 (6 bases). In germline, CDR1 is SGHRS, CDR2 YFSETQ. The CDR3 is made up of 15 amino acids. The V and J ends lost 0 bases and 0 bases respectively, with 10 bases between them. Here the CDR3 reads CASSLGGGNSYEQYF. DNA of the CDR3: TGCGCCAGCAGCTTGGGTGGCGGGAACTCCTACGAGCAGTACTTC. Full variable domain (rest looked up from reference TRBV5-1 and TRBJ2-7): KAGVTQTPRYLIKTRGQQVTLSCSPISGHRSVSWYQQTPGQGLQFLFEYFSETQRNKGNFPGRFSGRQFSNSRSEMNVSTLELGDSALYLCASSLGGGNSYEQYFGPGTRLTVT.

This clone was counted at least ten times. V gene TRBV25-1 combines with J gene TRBJ2-3; tentatively, D is TRBD1 (5 bases). V was clipped by 3 bases and J by 2 bases, with 15 bases between them. The CDR3 is made up of 16 amino acids. Germline V CDR1 and CDR2: MGHDK, SYGVNS. The CDR3 nucleotides are TGTGCCAGCAGTGATCCTACTGTGGGGCCCACAGATACGCAGTATTTT. It specifies CASSDPTVGPTDTQYF.

The chain's CDR3 is CASSLWGQPNQPQHF. The DNA of the CDR3 is TGTGCCAGCAGTTTATGGGGACAGCCCAATCAGCCCCAGCATTTT. The V gene is TRBV28, the J gene TRBJ1-5; the match to TRBD1 covers 7 bases. The germline V gene has CDR1 MDHEN and CDR2 SYDVKM. CDR3 length equals 15 residues. V was pared by 0 bases and J by 3 bases, with 2 bases of the junction left unmatched.

The chain links TRBV29-1 to TRBJ2-6; D is possibly TRBD1 (6 bases). This CDR3 region has 15 residues. Deletions cut 4 bases from V and 0 bases from J, with 10 bases between. CDR1 is SQVTM, CDR2 ANQGSEA, per germline. Here the CDR3 DNA reads TGCAGCGTTGGGCAGGGGTTCTCTGGGGCCAACGTCCTGACTTTC. Amino acid sequence: CSVGQGFSGANVLTF.

The V and J genes are TRBV27 and TRBJ2-2, with 11 bases fitting TRBD2. CDR1 and CDR2 (germline): MNHEY, SMNVEV (reference sequence). V gave up 6 bases and J gave up 2 bases; unmatched junction bases: 8. The CDR3 covers 17 residues. As DNA, the CDR3 is TGTGCCAGCAGGGACCAGACTAGCGGGATCAACACCGGGGAGCTGTTTTTT. This encodes CASRDQTSGINTGELFF.

This clone has a single count. This chain joins TRBV27 and TRBJ1-2; TRBD1 matches 8 bases. Trimming cost V 5 bases and J 8 bases; bases outside gene matches: 10. The CDR3 runs to 14 residues. CDR1 and CDR2 from the germline V gene are MNHEY and SMNVEV (reference sequence). CDR3: CASSDRGDLYGYTF. CDR3 nucleotide sequence: TGTGCCAGCAGTGACAGGGGAGATCTGTACGGCTACACCTTC.

The gene calls are TRBV27 and TRBJ2-5; D gene unclear. The CDR3 totals 14 residues. Germline CDR1 MNHEY, CDR2 SMNVEV (reference sequence). The V end lost 2 bases, the J end lost 5 bases, and 12 bases lay between the germline ends. The CDR3 loop reads CASSLKSPKETQYF. CDR3 coding DNA: TGTGCCAGCAGTTTAAAGAGTCCTAAGGAGACCCAGTACTTC.